The text below deals with one T cell receptor beta chain. The antigen is unknown. The data derive from a study of T cells in narcolepsy. Study-level background: Donors had narcolepsy type 1 or type 2, or were healthy controls. Study-wide results and caveats: Reportedly, autoreactive clonotypes were serially detected in patients' blood but not controls'. HCRT-specific and TRIB2-specific autoreactive clonotypes appeared among same-patient CSF and blood CD4+ clonotypes.

Profiled with immunoSEQ multiplex PCR; TCRdb holds only in-frame clones, not every one. This table holds tens of thousands of clones, more than 70% found once. Germline CDR1 reads SGHNT; CDR2 reads YENEEA. This CDR3 is built from 17 residues. The J segment lost 4 bases and the V segment lost 5 bases, leaving 10 bases of the junction unmatched. This chain connects TRBV11-3 to TRBJ2-2; 10 nucleotides line up with TRBD2. The sequence derives from a human donor in good health. Sequencing used memory (CD45RA-) CD4+ T cells from blood. The CDR3 here is CASSPRTSGTSTGELFF. The CDR3 DNA reads as TGTGCCAGCAGCCCCAGGACTAGCGGAACTTCCACCGGGGAGCTGTTTTTT.